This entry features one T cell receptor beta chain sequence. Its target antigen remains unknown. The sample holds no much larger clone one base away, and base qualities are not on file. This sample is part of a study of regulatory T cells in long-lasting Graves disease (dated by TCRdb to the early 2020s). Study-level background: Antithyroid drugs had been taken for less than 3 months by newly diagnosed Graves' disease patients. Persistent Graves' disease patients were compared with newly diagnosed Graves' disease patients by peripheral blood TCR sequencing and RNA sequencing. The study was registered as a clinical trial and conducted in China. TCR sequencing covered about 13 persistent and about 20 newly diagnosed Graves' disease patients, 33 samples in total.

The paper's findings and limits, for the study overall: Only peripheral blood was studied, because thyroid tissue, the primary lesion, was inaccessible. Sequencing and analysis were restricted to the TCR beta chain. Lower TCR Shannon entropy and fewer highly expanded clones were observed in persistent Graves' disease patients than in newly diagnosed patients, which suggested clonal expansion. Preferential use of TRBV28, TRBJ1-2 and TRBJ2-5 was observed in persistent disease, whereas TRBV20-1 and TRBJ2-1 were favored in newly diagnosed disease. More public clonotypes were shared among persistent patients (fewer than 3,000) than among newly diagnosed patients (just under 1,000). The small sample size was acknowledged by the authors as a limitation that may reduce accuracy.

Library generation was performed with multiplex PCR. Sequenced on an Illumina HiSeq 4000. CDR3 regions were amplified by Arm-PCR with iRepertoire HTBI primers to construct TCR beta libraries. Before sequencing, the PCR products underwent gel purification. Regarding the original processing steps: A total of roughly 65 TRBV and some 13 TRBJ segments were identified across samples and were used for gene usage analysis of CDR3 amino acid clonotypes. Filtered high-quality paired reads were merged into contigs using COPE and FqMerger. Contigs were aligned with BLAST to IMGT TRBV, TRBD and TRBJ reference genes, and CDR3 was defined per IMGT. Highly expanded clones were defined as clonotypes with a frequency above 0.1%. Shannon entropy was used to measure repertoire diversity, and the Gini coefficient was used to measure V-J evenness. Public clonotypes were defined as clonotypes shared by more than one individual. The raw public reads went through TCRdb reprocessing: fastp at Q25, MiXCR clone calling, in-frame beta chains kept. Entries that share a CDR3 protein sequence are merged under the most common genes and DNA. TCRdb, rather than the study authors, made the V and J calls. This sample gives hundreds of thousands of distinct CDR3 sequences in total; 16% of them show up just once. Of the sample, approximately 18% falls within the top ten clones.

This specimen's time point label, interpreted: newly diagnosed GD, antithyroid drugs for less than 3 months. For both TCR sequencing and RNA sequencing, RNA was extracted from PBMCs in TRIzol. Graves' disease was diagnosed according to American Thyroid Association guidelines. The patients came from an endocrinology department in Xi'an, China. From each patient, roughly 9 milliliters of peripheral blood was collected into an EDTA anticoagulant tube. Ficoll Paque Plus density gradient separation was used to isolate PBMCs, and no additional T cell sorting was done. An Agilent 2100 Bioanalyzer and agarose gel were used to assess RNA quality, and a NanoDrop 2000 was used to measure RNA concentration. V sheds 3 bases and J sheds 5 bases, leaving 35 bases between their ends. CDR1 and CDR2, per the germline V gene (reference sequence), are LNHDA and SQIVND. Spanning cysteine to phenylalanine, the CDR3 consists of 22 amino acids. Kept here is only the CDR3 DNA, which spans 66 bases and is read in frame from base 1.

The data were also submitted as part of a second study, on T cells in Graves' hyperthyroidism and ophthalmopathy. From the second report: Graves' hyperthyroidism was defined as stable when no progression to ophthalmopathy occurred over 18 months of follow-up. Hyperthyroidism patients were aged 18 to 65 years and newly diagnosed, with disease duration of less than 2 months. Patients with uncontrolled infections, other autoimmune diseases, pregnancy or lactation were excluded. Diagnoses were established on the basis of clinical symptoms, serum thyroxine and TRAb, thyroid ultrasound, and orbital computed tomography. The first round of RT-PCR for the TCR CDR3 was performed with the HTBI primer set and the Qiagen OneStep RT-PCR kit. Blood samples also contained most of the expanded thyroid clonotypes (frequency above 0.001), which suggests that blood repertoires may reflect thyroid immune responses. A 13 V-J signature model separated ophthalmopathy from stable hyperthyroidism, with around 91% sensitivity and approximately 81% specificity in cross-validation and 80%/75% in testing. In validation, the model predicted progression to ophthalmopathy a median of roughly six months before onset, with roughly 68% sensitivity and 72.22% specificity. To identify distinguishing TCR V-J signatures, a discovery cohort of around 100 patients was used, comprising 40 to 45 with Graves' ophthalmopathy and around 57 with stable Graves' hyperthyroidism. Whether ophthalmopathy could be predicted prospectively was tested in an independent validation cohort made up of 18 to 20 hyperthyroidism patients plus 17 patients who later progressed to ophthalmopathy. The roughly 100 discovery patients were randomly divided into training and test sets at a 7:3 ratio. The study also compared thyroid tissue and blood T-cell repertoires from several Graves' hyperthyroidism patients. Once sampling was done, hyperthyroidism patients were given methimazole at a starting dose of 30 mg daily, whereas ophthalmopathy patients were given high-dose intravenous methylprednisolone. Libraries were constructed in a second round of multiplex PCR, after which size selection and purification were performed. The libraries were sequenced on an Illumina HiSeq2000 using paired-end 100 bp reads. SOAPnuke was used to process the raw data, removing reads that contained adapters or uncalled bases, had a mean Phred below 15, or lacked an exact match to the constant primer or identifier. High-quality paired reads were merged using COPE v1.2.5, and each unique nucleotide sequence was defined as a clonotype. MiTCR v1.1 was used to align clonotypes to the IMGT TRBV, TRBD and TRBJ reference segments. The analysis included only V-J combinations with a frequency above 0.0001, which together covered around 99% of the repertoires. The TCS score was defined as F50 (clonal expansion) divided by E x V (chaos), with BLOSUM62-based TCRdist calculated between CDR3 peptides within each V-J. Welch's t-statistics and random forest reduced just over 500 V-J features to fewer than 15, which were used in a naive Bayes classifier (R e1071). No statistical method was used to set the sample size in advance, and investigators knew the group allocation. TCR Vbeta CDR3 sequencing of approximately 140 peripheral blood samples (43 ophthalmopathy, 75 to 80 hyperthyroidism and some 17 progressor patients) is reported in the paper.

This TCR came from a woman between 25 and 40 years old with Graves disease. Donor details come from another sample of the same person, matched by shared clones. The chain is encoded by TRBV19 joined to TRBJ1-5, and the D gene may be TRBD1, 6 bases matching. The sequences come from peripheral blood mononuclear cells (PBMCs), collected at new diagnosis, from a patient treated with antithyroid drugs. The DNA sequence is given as TGTGCCAGTAGTATCAGGGGACAAAGGGGGTCCCCGCGGCGGTTAGACCATCAGCCCCAGCATTTT. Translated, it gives CASSIRGQRGSPRRLDHQPQHF.